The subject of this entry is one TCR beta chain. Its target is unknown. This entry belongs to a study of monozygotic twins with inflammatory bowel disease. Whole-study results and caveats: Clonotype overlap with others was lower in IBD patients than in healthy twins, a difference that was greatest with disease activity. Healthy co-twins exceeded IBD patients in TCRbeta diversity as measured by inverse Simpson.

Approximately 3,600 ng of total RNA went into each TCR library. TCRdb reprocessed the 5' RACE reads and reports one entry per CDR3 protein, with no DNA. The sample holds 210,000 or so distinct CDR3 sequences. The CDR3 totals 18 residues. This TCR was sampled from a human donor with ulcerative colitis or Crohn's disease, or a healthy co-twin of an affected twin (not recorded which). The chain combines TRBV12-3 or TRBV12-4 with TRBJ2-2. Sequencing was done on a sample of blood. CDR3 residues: CASSPFVIWTPNTGELFF.